What follows are 13 T cell receptor beta chains derived from one specimen sequenced in a study of cytomegalovirus exposure and HLA in healthy donors. In the PCR, 60 Vbeta and 13 Jbeta primers were used. Repertoires were generated with immunoSEQ multiplex PCR, while TCRdb's copy carries only in-frame clones and drops some. The sample includes 150,000 to 200,000 clones, approximately 65% of them seen just once. The sequenced sample consisted of PBMCs. The receptors here all came from a man aged 40-50 years in good health and CMV-seronegative.

The gene calls are TRBV6-1 and TRBJ1-2, with 8 bases aligning to TRBD1. Germline trimming cut 7 bases from V and 4 bases from J; bases unmatched to any gene: 5. CDR1 and CDR2 (germline): MNHNS, SASEGT. This CDR3 contains 13 residues. CDR3 sequence (DNA): TGTGCCAGCAAGGGACAGGAGATCTATGGCTACACCTTC. Translation: CASKGQEIYGYTF.

This clone was recorded a few times. V usage is TRBV7-2 and J usage is TRBJ2-7, with 8 bases lining up with TRBD2. The germline V gene has CDR1 SGHTA and CDR2 FQGNSA. V shed 1 base, J shed 1 base, and the junction held 9 bases outside the gene matches. The CDR3 spans 17 residues. The DNA for the CDR3 is TGTGCCAGCAGCTTAGTTCTAGGCGGGAGGTCGTCCTACGAGCAGTACTTC. Protein product: CASSLVLGGRSSYEQYF.

The rearrangement links TRBV7-9 to TRBJ2-4, with 9 bases identical to TRBD1. The CDR3 is 14 amino acids. Germline V gene sequence: CDR1 SEHNR, CDR2 FQNEAQ (reference sequence). Unmatched junction bases numbered 4, after V lost 1 base and J lost 9 bases. CDR3 loop: CASSLGDRVGIQYF. The CDR3 DNA is TGTGCCAGCAGCTTAGGGGACAGGGTCGGCATTCAGTACTTC.

J is TRBJ2-2 and V is TRBV5-1; unclear D gene. From germline, CDR1 is SGHRS and CDR2 YFSETQ. With 4 bases removed from V and 6 bases from J, the gap between germline ends came to 13 bases. This CDR3 has 14 residues. Written as DNA, the CDR3 is TGCGCCAGCAGCAATAATACAGTTCCCGGGGAGCTGTTTTTT. It specifies CASSNNTVPGELFF.

This clone appeared a few times. The chain uses TRBV21-1 and TRBJ2-7; the DNA was not compared with TRBD1, the D call given in the table. TRBV21-1 is classified as a pseudogene. The CDR3 extends over 13 amino acids. The CDR3 spells CASTEDRRYEQYF. CDR3 nucleotides: TGTGCCAGCACCGAGGACAGGAGGTACGAGCAGTACTTC.

The rearrangement joins TRBV4-2 to TRBJ2-5; 9 positions match TRBD2. CDR1 and CDR2 from the germline V gene are LGHNA and YNFKEQ. This CDR3 contains 16 residues. J was trimmed by 3 bases and V by 3 bases; bases with no gene match: 8. Here the CDR3 DNA reads TGTGCCAGCAGCCAGCAGCCTAAGCGGGGGGAAGAGACCCAGTACTTC. It yields the protein CASSQQPKRGEETQYF.

V and J are TRBV7-9 and TRBJ1-6; 7 bases are a match to TRBD1. V lost 6 bases, J lost 7 bases, and 9 bases stayed unmatched. The germline V gene encodes CDR1 SEHNR and CDR2 FQNEAQ (reference sequence). CDR3 length: 15 residues. The CDR3 region is CASSLGTAKNSPLHF. Written as DNA, the CDR3 is TGTGCCAGCAGTTTGGGGACAGCCAAGAATTCACCCCTCCACTTT.

The gene calls are TRBV5-4 and TRBJ2-7, with D unclear. Germline CDR1 is SGHNT and CDR2 is YYREEE (reference sequence). The V and J ends lost 2 bases and 2 bases respectively, with 11 bases between them. The CDR3 covers 14 residues. Here the CDR3 reads CASSFLEKPYEQYF. The CDR3 coding sequence is TGTGCCAGCAGCTTTCTCGAAAAGCCCTACGAGCAGTACTTC. The entire variable domain, with the rest obtained from reference TRBV5-4 and TRBJ2-7, is as follows: ETGVTQSPTHLIKTRGQQVTLRCSSQSGHNTVSWYQQALGQGPQFIFQYYREEENGRGNFPPRFSGLQFPNYSSELNVNALELDDSALYLCASSFLEKPYEQYFGPGTRLTVT.

This clone was observed a few times. The V gene is TRBV30, the J gene TRBJ1-1; a weak D match, TRBD1 (5 bases). Trimming took off 2 bases at V and 10 bases at J, with 14 bases between the two ends. There are 12 residues in the CDR3. Germline lookup yields CDR1 GTSNPN and CDR2 SVGIG (reference sequence). The CDR3 protein is CAWSPAGSLAFF. The CDR3 DNA reads TGTGCCTGGAGTCCGGCAGGGTCTTTAGCTTTCTTT.

The V call is TRBV7-6, the J call TRBJ1-6; perhaps TRBD1 as D (5 bases). The CDR3 consists of 15 residues. From germline, CDR1 is SGHVS and CDR2 FNYEAQ. V was cut by 2 bases and J by 6 bases, with 11 bases left in between. The CDR3 DNA reads TGTGCCAGCAGCTTACGCAGGGATGGTAATTCACCCCTCCACTTT. Its translation is CASSLRRDGNSPLHF.

CDR3 coding DNA: TGTGCCAGCAGCCGTGGACAGGGAGAAACCGGGGAGCTGTTTTTT. Its translation is CASSRGQGETGELFF. The chain joins TRBV7-9 to TRBJ2-2, with 8 nucleotides matching TRBD1. Trimming removed 5 bases from V and 5 bases from J; junction bases left unmatched: 7. The CDR3 sequence is 15 residues long. Germline CDR1 SEHNR, CDR2 FQNEAQ (reference sequence). Full variable domain (missing parts from reference TRBV7-9 and TRBJ2-2): DTGVSQNPRHKITKRGQNVTFRCDPISEHNRLYWYRQTLGQGPEFLTYFQNEAQLEKSRLLSDRFSAERPKGSFSTLEIQRTEQGDSAMYLCASSRGQGETGELFFGEGSRLTVL.

This clone was recorded once. This chain links TRBV19 with TRBJ2-1, with TRBD1 identical over 8 bases. Germline V gives CDR1 LNHDA, CDR2 SQIVND (reference sequence). CDR3 length equals 15 residues. Unmatched junction bases numbered 11, after V lost 6 bases and J lost 7 bases. This CDR3 reads CASSPLRGRRNEQFF. DNA of the CDR3: TGTGCCAGTAGCCCCCTCAGGGGGCGGAGGAATGAGCAGTTCTTC. The full variable domain, in which reference TRBV19 and TRBJ2-1 provide the parts outside the CDR3, is DGGITQSPKYLFRKEGQNVTLSCEQNLNHDAMYWYRQDPGQGLRLIYYSQIVNDFQKGDIAEGYSVSREKKESFPLTVTSAQKNPTAFYLCASSPLRGRRNEQFFGPGTRLTVL.

The V call is TRBV5-6, the J call TRBJ1-1; D might be TRBD1 (6 bases). CDR3 length: 14 residues. Trimming cost V 2 bases and J 11 bases, with 19 bases left between them. The V gene's germline CDR1 is SGHDT and CDR2 YYEEEE. CDR3 sequence: CASSFLGGALDAFF. DNA for the CDR3: TGTGCCAGCAGCTTCTTAGGGGGGGCCCTTGACGCTTTCTTT.